These T cell receptor beta chains were read from a single sample in a study of blood T cell repertoires in COVID-19. Measured with immunoSEQ multiplex PCR; TCRdb has only the in-frame clones, and not every one. This repertoire shows 95,000 to 110,000 clones, about 90% found once; its top ten account for over 1%. What was sequenced was peripheral blood. Receptors were obtained from a woman in her twenties or thirties with acute or convalescent COVID-19. Both conserved end residues are part of each CDR3. Fields, in order: J gene, V gene, clone size, D gene, CDR3 DNA, CDR3 protein. D genes are given only for firm matches. Size is omitted from some rows. Given values are once, few, many or a class for expanded clones.

J gene: TRBJ1-5; V gene: TRBV9; clone size: .; D gene: TRBD1; CDR3 DNA: TGTGCCAGCAGCGCCCAGGGGGCCCTCAATCAGCCCCAGCATTTT; CDR3 protein: CASSAQGALNQPQHF
J gene: TRBJ2-5; V gene: TRBV15; clone size: few; D gene: TRBD2; CDR3 DNA: TGTGCCACCAGCAGAGATCTAGCGGGAGGAAGAGAGACCCAGTACTTC; CDR3 protein: CATSRDLAGGRETQYF
J gene: TRBJ2-6; V gene: TRBV25-1; clone size: .; D gene: .; CDR3 DNA: TGTGCCAGCAGTCAGTCCTCTGGGGCCAACGTCCTGACTTTC; CDR3 protein: CASSQSSGANVLTF
J gene: TRBJ2-3; V gene: TRBV10-3; clone size: .; D gene: .; CDR3 DNA: TGTGCCATCAGACAGGCGTTCACAGATACGCAGTATTTT; CDR3 protein: CAIRQAFTDTQYF
J gene: TRBJ2-1; V gene: TRBV7-9; clone size: once; D gene: .; CDR3 DNA: TGTGCCAGCAGATCGGACAGCTACAATGAGCAGTTCTTC; CDR3 protein: CASRSDSYNEQFF
J gene: TRBJ1-3; V gene: TRBV14; clone size: .; D gene: .; CDR3 DNA: TGTGCCAGCAGCCAGACGGACGGGACTGGAAACACCATATATTTT; CDR3 protein: CASSQTDGTGNTIYF
J gene: TRBJ1-2; V gene: TRBV24-1; clone size: .; D gene: TRBD1; CDR3 DNA: TGTGCCACCAGCCAATCGGACAGGGCCTATGGCTACACCTTC; CDR3 protein: CATSQSDRAYGYTF
J gene: TRBJ2-2; V gene: TRBV11-2; clone size: .; D gene: TRBD1; CDR3 DNA: TGTGCCAGCAGACCAGGGGGCAGCACCGGGGAGCTGTTTTTT; CDR3 protein: CASRPGGSTGELFF
J gene: TRBJ1-4; V gene: TRBV20-1; clone size: .; D gene: .; CDR3 DNA: TGCAGTGCTAGTGTTTCGGGGAGAACTAATGAAAAACTGTTTTTT; CDR3 protein: CSASVSGRTNEKLFF
J gene: TRBJ2-1; V gene: TRBV12-3/TRBV12-4; clone size: .; D gene: .; CDR3 DNA: TGTGCCAGCAGTTTACGACGGGACAATGAGCAGTTCTTC; CDR3 protein: CASSLRRDNEQFF
J gene: TRBJ2-4; V gene: TRBV29-1; clone size: .; D gene: TRBD2; CDR3 DNA: TGCAGCGTTGTGTTTACGGGAGGCCTAGCCAAAAACATTCAGTACTTC; CDR3 protein: CSVVFTGGLAKNIQYF
J gene: TRBJ1-6; V gene: TRBV27; clone size: once; D gene: TRBD1; CDR3 DNA: TGTGCCAGCAGTTTAGACAGGGTAGGATCACCCCTCCACTTT; CDR3 protein: CASSLDRVGSPLHF
J gene: TRBJ2-7; V gene: TRBV4-2; clone size: .; D gene: TRBD2; CDR3 DNA: TGTGCCAGCAGTATTAGCGGGGGGACGACCTCCTACGAGCAGTACTTC; CDR3 protein: CASSISGGTTSYEQYF
J gene: TRBJ1-2; V gene: TRBV2; clone size: .; D gene: TRBD1; CDR3 DNA: TGTGCCAGCAGCGAGCGGGACAGGGGTTATGGCTACACCTTC; CDR3 protein: CASSERDRGYGYTF
J gene: TRBJ1-6; V gene: TRBV27; clone size: .; D gene: .; CDR3 DNA: TGTGCCAGCAGTTTATCCGCAGGTGTTGGGTCACCCCTCCACTTT; CDR3 protein: CASSLSAGVGSPLHF
J gene: TRBJ1-2; V gene: TRBV28; clone size: .; D gene: TRBD1; CDR3 DNA: TGTGCCAGCAGATACTCACAGGGGGCAGGCTATGGCTACACCTTC; CDR3 protein: CASRYSQGAGYGYTF
J gene: TRBJ1-2; V gene: TRBV15; clone size: .; D gene: TRBD1; CDR3 DNA: TGTGCCACCAGCTCACAGACAGGGCAGATTCTCTATGGCTACACCTTC; CDR3 protein: CATSSQTGQILYGYTF
J gene: TRBJ1-2; V gene: TRBV19; clone size: once; D gene: .; CDR3 DNA: TGTGCCAGTAGTCTCTTAGCCGGGGGCTACACCTTC; CDR3 protein: CASSLLAGGYTF
J gene: TRBJ1-5; V gene: TRBV9; clone size: .; D gene: TRBD1; CDR3 DNA: TGTGCCAGCAGCCCTGGGGGGACAGGGGGCATGCAGCCCCAGCATTTT; CDR3 protein: CASSPGGTGGMQPQHF
J gene: TRBJ1-2; V gene: TRBV4-3; clone size: .; D gene: .; CDR3 DNA: TGCGCCAGCAGCCAAGACCTACAGCTCAACTATGGCTACACCTTC; CDR3 protein: CASSQDLQLNYGYTF
J gene: TRBJ1-6; V gene: TRBV3-1/TRBV3-2; clone size: .; D gene: TRBD1; CDR3 DNA: TGTGCCAGCAGCCAAGAAGCAGGAACAGGGGGTAATTCACCCCTCCACTTT; CDR3 protein: CASSQEAGTGGNSPLHF
J gene: TRBJ1-2; V gene: TRBV4-1; clone size: few; D gene: .; CDR3 DNA: TGCGCCAGCAGCCAAGTTGTCGGTTCCCATGGCTACACCTTC; CDR3 protein: CASSQVVGSHGYTF
J gene: TRBJ2-3; V gene: TRBV6-1; clone size: .; D gene: TRBD1; CDR3 DNA: TGTGCCAGCAGGGGGACAGCGAGCACAGATACGCAGTATTTT; CDR3 protein: CASRGTASTDTQYF
J gene: TRBJ1-5; V gene: TRBV6-5; clone size: .; D gene: .; CDR3 DNA: TGTGCCAGCAGCGAGGCCATCCCAAATCAGCCCCAGCATTTT; CDR3 protein: CASSEAIPNQPQHF
J gene: TRBJ1-2; V gene: TRBV28; clone size: .; D gene: TRBD1; CDR3 DNA: TGTGCCAGCAGCCGACAGGGGTCCTATGGCTACACCTTC; CDR3 protein: CASSRQGSYGYTF
J gene: TRBJ1-6; V gene: TRBV27; clone size: .; D gene: TRBD1; CDR3 DNA: TGTGCCAGCAGTTTCTCGGACAGGGGGCTTTGGGATTCACCCCTCCACTTT; CDR3 protein: CASSFSDRGLWDSPLHF
J gene: TRBJ2-5; V gene: TRBV19; clone size: .; D gene: TRBD2; CDR3 DNA: TGTGCCAGTAGTAACGGGGGGGGAGTCGAGACCCAGTACTTC; CDR3 protein: CASSNGGGVETQYF
J gene: TRBJ1-2; V gene: TRBV12-3/TRBV12-4; clone size: .; D gene: .; CDR3 DNA: TGTGCCAGCGGGGAAGGGGACTATGGCTACACCTTC; CDR3 protein: CASGEGDYGYTF